This TCR beta chain was captured in a study of blood T cell repertoires in COVID-19. Overall study context: The cDNA or gDNA used as material had been derived from T cells, B-cell-depleted T cells, or PBMCs.

The study drew participants aged 18 to 89 years from approximately 23 US areas. Cohort placement rested on clinical history that participants reported themselves. This CDR3 is built from 12 residues. CDR1 is LNHDA, CDR2 SQIVND, per germline (reference sequence). TCRdb keeps only in-frame clones here, not all; method: immunoSEQ multiplex PCR. The sample records 300,000 to 400,000 clones, more than 75% being singletons. The genes are TRBV19 and TRBJ2-7, with 7 positions matching TRBD1. This clonotype originated in a young woman with acute COVID-19. Sequenced sample: PBMCs or T cells enriched from blood (not recorded which). The CDR3 is CAGDSIVSEQYF. The CDR3 DNA is TGTGCGGGGGACAGTATAGTTAGCGAGCAGTACTTC.